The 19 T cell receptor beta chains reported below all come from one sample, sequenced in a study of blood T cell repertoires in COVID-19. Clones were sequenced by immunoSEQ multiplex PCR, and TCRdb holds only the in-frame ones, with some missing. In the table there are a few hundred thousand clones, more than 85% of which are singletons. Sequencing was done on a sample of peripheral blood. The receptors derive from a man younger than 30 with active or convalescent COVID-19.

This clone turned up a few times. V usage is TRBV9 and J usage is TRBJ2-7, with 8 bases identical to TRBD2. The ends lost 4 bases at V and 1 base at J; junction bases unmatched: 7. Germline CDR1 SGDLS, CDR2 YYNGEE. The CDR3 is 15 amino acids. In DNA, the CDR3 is TGTGCCAGCAGCCCAACGGGGGGGCTTTCCTACGAGCAGTACTTC. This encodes CASSPTGGLSYEQYF.

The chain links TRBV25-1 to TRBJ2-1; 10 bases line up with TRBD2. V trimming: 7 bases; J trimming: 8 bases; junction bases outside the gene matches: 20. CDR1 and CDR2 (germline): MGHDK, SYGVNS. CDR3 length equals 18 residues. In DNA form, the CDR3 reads TGTGCCAGCAACCCTGGGAGGGAAAGCGGGGGGGCCTTAGATGAGCAGTTCTTC. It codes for CASNPGRESGGALDEQFF.

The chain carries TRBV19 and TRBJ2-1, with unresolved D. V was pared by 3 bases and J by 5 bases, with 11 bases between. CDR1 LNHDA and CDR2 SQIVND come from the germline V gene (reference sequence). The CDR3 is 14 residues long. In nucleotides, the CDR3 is TGTGCCAGTAGTATTACGTCCTCAGACAATGAGCAGTTCTTC. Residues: CASSITSSDNEQFF.

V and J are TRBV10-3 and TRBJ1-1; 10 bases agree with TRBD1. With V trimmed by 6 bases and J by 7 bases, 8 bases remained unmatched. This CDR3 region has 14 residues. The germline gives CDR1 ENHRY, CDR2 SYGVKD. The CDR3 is CAISPTGGGGEAFF. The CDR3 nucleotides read TGTGCCATCAGCCCGACAGGGGGCGGAGGTGAAGCTTTCTTT.

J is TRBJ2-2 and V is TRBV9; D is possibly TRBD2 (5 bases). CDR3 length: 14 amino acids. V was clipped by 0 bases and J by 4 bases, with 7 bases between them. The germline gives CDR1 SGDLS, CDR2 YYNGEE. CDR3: CASSVAEATGELFF. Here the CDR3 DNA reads TGTGCCAGCAGCGTAGCGGAGGCCACCGGGGAGCTGTTTTTT.

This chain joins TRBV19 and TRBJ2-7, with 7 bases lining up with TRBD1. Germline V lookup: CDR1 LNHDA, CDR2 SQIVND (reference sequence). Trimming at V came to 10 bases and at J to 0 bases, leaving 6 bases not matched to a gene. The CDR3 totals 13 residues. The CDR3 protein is CATEGAHSYEQYF. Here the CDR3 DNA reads TGTGCCACCGAGGGGGCCCACTCCTACGAGCAGTACTTC.

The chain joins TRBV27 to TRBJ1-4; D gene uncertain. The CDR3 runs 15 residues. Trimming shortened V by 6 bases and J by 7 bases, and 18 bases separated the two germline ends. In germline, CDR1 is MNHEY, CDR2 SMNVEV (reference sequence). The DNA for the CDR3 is TGTGCCAGCAGACCGAGCCTGGGTGGCGGTGAAAAACTGTTTTTT. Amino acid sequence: CASRPSLGGGEKLFF.

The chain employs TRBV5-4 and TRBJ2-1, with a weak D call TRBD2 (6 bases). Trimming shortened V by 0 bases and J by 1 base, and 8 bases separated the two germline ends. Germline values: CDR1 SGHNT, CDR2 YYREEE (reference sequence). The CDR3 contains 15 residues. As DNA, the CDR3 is TGTGCCAGCAGCTTGGGCCTAGCGTCCTACAATGAGCAGTTCTTC. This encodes CASSLGLASYNEQFF.

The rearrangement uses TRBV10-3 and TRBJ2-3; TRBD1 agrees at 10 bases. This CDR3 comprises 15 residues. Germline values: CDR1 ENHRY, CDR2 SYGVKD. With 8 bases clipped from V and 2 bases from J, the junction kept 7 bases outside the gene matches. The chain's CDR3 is CAIGSGTGATDTQYF. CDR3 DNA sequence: TGTGCCATCGGCTCCGGGACAGGGGCCACAGATACGCAGTATTTT.

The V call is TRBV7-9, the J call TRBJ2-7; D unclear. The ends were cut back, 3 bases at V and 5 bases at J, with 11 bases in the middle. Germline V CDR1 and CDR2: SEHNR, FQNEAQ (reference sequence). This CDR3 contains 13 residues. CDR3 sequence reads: CASSFAFLDEQYF. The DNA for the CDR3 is TGTGCCAGCAGCTTTGCGTTCCTAGACGAGCAGTACTTC.

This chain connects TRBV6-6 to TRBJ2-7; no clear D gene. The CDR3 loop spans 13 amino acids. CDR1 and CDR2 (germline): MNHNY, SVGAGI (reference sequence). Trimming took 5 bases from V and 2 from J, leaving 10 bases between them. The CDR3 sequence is CASSPSTTYEQYF. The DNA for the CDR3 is TGTGCCAGCAGTCCTTCCACAACCTACGAGCAGTACTTC.

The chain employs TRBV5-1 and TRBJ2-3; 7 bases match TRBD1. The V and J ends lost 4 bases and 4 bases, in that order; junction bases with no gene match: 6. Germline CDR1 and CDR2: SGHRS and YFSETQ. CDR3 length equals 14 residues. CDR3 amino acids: CASSDRGRADTQYF. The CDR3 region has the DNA TGCGCCAGCAGCGATAGGGGGCGAGCAGATACGCAGTATTTT.

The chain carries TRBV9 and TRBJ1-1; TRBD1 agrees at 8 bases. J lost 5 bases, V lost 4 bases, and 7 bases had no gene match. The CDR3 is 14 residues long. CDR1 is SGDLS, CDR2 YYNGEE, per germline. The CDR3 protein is CASSPGGMGTEAFF. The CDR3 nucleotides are TGTGCCAGCAGCCCAGGGGGCATGGGGACTGAAGCTTTCTTT.

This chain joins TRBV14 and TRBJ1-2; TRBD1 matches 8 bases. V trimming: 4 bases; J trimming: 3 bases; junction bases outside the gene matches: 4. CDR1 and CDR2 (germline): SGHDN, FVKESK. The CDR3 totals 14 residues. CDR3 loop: CASSPQGAYYGYTF. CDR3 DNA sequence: TGTGCCAGCAGCCCTCAGGGGGCTTACTATGGCTACACCTTC.

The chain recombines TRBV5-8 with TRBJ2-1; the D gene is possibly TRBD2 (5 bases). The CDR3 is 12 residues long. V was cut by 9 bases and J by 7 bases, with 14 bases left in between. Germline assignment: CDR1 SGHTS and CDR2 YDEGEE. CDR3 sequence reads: CAIVLVENEQFF. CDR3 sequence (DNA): TGTGCCATCGTACTAGTGGAGAATGAGCAGTTCTTC.

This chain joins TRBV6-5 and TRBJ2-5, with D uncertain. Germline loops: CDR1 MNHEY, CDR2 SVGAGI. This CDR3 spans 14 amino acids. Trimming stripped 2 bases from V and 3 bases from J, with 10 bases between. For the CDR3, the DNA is TGTGCCAGCAGTTACCTCACTGCCAAAGAGACCCAGTACTTC. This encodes CASSYLTAKETQYF.

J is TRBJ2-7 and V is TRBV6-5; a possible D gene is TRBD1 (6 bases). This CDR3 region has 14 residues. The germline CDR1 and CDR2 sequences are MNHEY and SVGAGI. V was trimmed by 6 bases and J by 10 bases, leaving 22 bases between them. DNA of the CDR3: TGTGCCAGCAGGATAACAGGGCTAACCGGACCCCAGTACTTC. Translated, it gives CASRITGLTGPQYF.

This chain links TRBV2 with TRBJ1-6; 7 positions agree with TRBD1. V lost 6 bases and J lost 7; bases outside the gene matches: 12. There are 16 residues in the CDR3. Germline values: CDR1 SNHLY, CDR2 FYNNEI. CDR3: CASRRQGAIQNSPLHF. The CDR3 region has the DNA TGTGCCAGCAGGCGACAGGGAGCGATACAAAATTCACCCCTCCACTTT.

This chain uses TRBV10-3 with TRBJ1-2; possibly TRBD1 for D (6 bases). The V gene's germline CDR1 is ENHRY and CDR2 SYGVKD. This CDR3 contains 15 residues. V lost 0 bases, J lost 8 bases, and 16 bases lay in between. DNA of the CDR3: TGTGCCATCAGTGAGTCAGGTCTAGACAGGCACGGCTACACCTTC. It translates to CAISESGLDRHGYTF.